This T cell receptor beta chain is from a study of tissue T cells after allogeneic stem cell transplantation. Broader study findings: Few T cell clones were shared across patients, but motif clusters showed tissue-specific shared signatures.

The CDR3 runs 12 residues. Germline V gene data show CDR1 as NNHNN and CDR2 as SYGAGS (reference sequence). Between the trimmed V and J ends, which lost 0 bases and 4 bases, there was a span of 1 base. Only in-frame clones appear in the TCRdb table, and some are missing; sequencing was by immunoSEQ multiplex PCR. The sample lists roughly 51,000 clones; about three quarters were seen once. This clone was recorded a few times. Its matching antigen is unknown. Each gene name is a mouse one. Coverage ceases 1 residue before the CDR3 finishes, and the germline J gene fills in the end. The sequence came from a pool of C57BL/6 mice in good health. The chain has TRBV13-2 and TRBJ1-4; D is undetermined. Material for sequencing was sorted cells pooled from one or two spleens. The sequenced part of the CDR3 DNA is TGTGCCAGCGGTGATGTCAACGAAAGATTATTT. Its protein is CASGDVNERLF. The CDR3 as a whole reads CASGDVNERLFF.